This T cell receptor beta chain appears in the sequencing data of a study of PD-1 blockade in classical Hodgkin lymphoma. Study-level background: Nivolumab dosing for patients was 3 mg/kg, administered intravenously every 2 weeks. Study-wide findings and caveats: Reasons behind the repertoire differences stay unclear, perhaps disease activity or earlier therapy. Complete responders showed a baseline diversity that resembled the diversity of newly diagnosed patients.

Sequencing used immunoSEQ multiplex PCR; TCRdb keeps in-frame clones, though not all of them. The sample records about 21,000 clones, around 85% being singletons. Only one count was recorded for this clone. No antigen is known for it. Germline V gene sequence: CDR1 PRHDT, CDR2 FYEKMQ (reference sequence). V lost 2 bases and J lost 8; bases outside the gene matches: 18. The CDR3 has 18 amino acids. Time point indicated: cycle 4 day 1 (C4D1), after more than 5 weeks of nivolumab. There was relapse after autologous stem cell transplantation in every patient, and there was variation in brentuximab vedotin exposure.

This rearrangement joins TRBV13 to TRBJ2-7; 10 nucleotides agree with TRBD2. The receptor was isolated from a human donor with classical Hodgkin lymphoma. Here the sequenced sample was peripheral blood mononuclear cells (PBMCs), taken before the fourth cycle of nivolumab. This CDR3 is CASSLMTESGLARSKQYF. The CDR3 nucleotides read TGTGCCAGCAGCTTAATGACCGAGTCGGGACTAGCGCGGTCCAAGCAGTACTTC. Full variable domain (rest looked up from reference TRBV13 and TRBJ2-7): AAGVIQSPRHLIKEKRETATLKCYPIPRHDTVYWYQQGPGQDPQFLISFYEKMQSDKGSIPDRFSAQQFSDYHSELNMSSLELGDSALYFCASSLMTESGLARSKQYFGPGTRLTVT.